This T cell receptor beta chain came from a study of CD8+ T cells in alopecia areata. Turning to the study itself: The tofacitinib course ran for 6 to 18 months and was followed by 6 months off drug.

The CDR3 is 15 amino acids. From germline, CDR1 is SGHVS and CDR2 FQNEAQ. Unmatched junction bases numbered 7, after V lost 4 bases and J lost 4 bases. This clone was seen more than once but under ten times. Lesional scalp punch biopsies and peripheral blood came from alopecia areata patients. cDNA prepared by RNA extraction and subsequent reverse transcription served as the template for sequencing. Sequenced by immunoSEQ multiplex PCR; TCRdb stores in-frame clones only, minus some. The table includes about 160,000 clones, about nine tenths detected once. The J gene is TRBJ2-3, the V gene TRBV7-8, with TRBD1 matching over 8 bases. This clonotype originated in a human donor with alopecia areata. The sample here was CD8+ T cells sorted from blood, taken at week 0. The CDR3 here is CASSSTQQGADTQYF. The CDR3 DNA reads TGTGCCAGCAGCTCCACCCAACAGGGGGCAGATACGCAGTATTTT.